Listed below are T cell receptor beta chains from one sample, sequenced in a study of T cells in localized non-small cell lung cancer. Only in-frame clones appear in the TCRdb table, and some are missing; sequencing was by immunoSEQ multiplex PCR. The sample shows under 9,000 clones, 80% to 90% of them seen only once. The sample was peripheral blood, taken before any cancer treatment. Receptor source: an older male donor with stage III lung adenocarcinoma. The CDR3 runs from the conserved cysteine through the conserved F or W. The D gene is left open where the match is weak. Clone size appears in some rows only: once, few, many, or a class for an expanded clone.

>-|TRBJ2-7|TRBV7-8|-
TGTGCCAGCAGCTTAGCAGACAGGCGGCAGTACTTC
CASSLADRRQYF
>-|TRBJ1-1|TRBV6-4|TRBD1
TGTGCCAGCAGTCCCGGGACAGGGGTAGTGGCCACTGAAGCTTTCTTT
CASSPGTGVVATEAFF
>-|TRBJ2-2|TRBV25-1|-
TGTGCCAGCAGTTACAGAGACACCGGGGAGCTGTTTTTT
CASSYRDTGELFF
>-|TRBJ2-5|TRBV11-2|-
TGTGCCAGCAGCTTAGTGATCATGGCGGAGACCCAGTACTTC
CASSLVIMAETQYF
>once|TRBJ1-1|TRBV5-1|-
TGCGCCAGCAGCTTGATGGGGGGCCGGGACACTGAAGCTTTCTTT
CASSLMGGRDTEAFF
>few|TRBJ1-5|TRBV6-1|-
TGTGCCAGCAGTGAATCGGGGGGCGCCGTTTATACTAGCAATCAGCCCCAGCATTTT
CASSESGGAVYTSNQPQHF
>-|TRBJ1-5|TRBV19|-
TGTGCCAGTAGTTTAAAGGGCGGGAGCAATCAGCCCCAGCATTTT
CASSLKGGSNQPQHF
>-|TRBJ2-7|TRBV7-3|TRBD2
TGTGCCAGCAGCTCTGCTAGCGGCTACGAGCAGTACTTC
CASSSASGYEQYF
>-|TRBJ2-7|TRBV5-6|-
TGTGCCAGCAGCGGGGGAGGGGGCTTGTACGAGCAGTACTTC
CASSGGGGLYEQYF
>-|TRBJ2-1|TRBV5-1|-
TGCGCCAGCAGCTTGGTGGGGGCTAATGAGCAGTTCTTC
CASSLVGANEQFF
>-|TRBJ2-3|TRBV10-1|TRBD2
TGCGCCAGCAGTGCTTTTCTTGGCGGGGGGCGAGATACGCAGTATTTT
CASSAFLGGGRDTQYF
>-|TRBJ2-3|TRBV29-1|-
TGCAGCGGGGGTACAGATACGCAGTATTTT
CSGGTDTQYF
>once|TRBJ2-3|TRBV5-5|-
TGTGCCAGCAGCTTGGCTCCAGCGCGAGCAGATACGCAGTATTTT
CASSLAPARADTQYF
>-|TRBJ2-3|TRBV6-6|-
TGTGCCAGCAGGCCCGAGGGGGTTGGAGATACGCAGTATTTT
CASRPEGVGDTQYF
>-|TRBJ1-3|TRBV13|-
TGTGCCAGCAGCTTTGGAGGGCTCTCTGGAAACACCATATATTTT
CASSFGGLSGNTIYF
>-|TRBJ1-2|TRBV28|-
TGTGCCAGCAGTCCCCCATACGATGGCTACACCTTC
CASSPPYDGYTF
>-|TRBJ1-5|TRBV6-1|TRBD1
TGTGCCAGCGCCTCAGGGGGTAATCAGCCCCAGCATTTT
CASASGGNQPQHF
>-|TRBJ2-3|TRBV10-3|-
TGTGCCATCAGTGGAGCTATGTCCTGGCCCACAGATACGCAGTATTTT
CAISGAMSWPTDTQYF
>-|TRBJ1-2|TRBV7-3|TRBD1
TGTGCCAGCAGCTTAAACACAGGGGTGGATGGCTACACCTTC
CASSLNTGVDGYTF
>-|TRBJ2-3|TRBV28|TRBD2
TGTGCCAGCAGTCCCCGACTAGCGGGAGACACAGATACGCAGTATTTT
CASSPRLAGDTDTQYF
>-|TRBJ2-1|TRBV2|-
TGTGCCAGCAGGGCCAGTATGAGGGGCAATGAGCAGTTCTTC
CASRASMRGNEQFF
>-|TRBJ2-5|TRBV29-1|-
TGCAGCGTTGAGGGCGGCGAAGAGACCCAGTACTTC
CSVEGGEETQYF
>-|TRBJ1-1|TRBV9|-
TGTGCCAGCAGCGTAGCCGTTGGGAACACTGAAGCTTTCTTT
CASSVAVGNTEAFF
>-|TRBJ1-4|TRBV6-6|-
TGTGCCAGCAGCCCTTTGGGGCAATCTGAAAAACTGTTTTTT
CASSPLGQSEKLFF
>-|TRBJ2-1|TRBV25-1|TRBD2
TGTGCCAGCAGCGCCTTCCTAGCGGGAGTGAGGGAGCAGTTCTTC
CASSAFLAGVREQFF
>-|TRBJ2-5|TRBV6-6|TRBD2
TGTGCCAGCAGTCCCCTAGCGGGAGGTGTCCAAGAGACCCAGTACTTC
CASSPLAGGVQETQYF
>-|TRBJ2-2|TRBV11-2|TRBD1
TGTGCCAGCAGGGTAGGGGGCGCAAACACCGGGGAGCTGTTTTTT
CASRVGGANTGELFF
>-|TRBJ2-1|TRBV30|TRBD2
TGTGCCTCAATTAGCGGGGCGGGTAATGAGCAGTTCTTC
CASISGAGNEQFF
>-|TRBJ1-1|TRBV23-1|-
TGCGCCAGCAGTCATCATCAGGTCGAGAAGACTGAAGCTTTCTTT
CASSHHQVEKTEAFF
>-|TRBJ2-5|TRBV5-6|TRBD2
TGTGCCAGCAGCTTGTGGCTAGCGGGACTGATCCAAGAGACCCAGTACTTC
CASSLWLAGLIQETQYF
>-|TRBJ2-1|TRBV27|TRBD1
TGTGCCAGCAGTATCGGACAGGGTCGGTTCTTC
CASSIGQGRFF
>few|TRBJ1-3|TRBV10-3|-
TGTGCCATCAAACAGTCCTCTGGAAACACCATATATTTT
CAIKQSSGNTIYF
>-|TRBJ1-4|TRBV2|TRBD1
TGTGCCAGCAGCCGGGGACAGGGGGCAGGTGAAAAACTGTTTTTT
CASSRGQGAGEKLFF
>-|TRBJ2-3|TRBV28|-
TGTGCCAGCAGCCCTTTGGATGAGCAGCGGGGCACAGATACGCAGTATTTT
CASSPLDEQRGTDTQYF
>-|TRBJ2-1|TRBV12-5|TRBD1
TGTGCTAGTGGCCCCAACAGGGGGCGACAGTTCTTC
CASGPNRGRQFF
>-|TRBJ2-7|TRBV6-5|TRBD2
TGTGCCAGCAGTTACGGGACTAGCAGCTACGAGCAGTACTTC
CASSYGTSSYEQYF
>-|TRBJ1-4|TRBV11-2|-
TGTGCCAGCAGCTTGCCCGACAGATTAAATGAAAAACTGTTTTTT
CASSLPDRLNEKLFF
>-|TRBJ1-1|TRBV6-5|-
TGTGCCAGCAGTTACCTAGGGACGAGGGGGGACACTGAAGCTTTCTTT
CASSYLGTRGDTEAFF
>-|TRBJ1-2|TRBV18|-
TGTGCCAGCTCACCCTCCCCCTTAGGAGGCTATAACTATGGCTACACCTTC
CASSPSPLGGYNYGYTF
>-|TRBJ1-4|TRBV30|TRBD1
TGTGCCTGCTCGACAGGGACTAATGAAAAACTGTTTTTT
CACSTGTNEKLFF
>-|TRBJ2-1|TRBV7-2|-
TGTGCCAGCAGCTTAAGGGCGGCGCAGTTCTTC
CASSLRAAQFF
>-|TRBJ2-3|TRBV7-9|TRBD1
TGTGCCAGCAGCATGGACAGGGGCACAGATACGCAGTATTTT
CASSMDRGTDTQYF
>-|TRBJ2-5|TRBV11-2|-
TGTGCCAGCAGCCCGCACGTCCAAGAGACCCAGTACTTC
CASSPHVQETQYF
>-|TRBJ2-2|TRBV13|-
TGTGCCAGCAGCTCCGGGGGCAGAGGGACCGGGGAGCTGTTTTTT
CASSSGGRGTGELFF
>-|TRBJ2-2|TRBV6-6|-
TGTGCCAGCAGCGGAGGCACCGGGGAGCTGTTTTTT
CASSGGTGELFF
>-|TRBJ2-1|TRBV28|-
TGTGCCAGCAGTGCCATGCACACAAGCTCCTACAATGAGCAGTTCTTC
CASSAMHTSSYNEQFF
>-|TRBJ1-2|TRBV11-2|-
TGTGCCAGTGGGGGGACGAACTATGGCTACACCTTC
CASGGTNYGYTF
>-|TRBJ2-3|TRBV7-2|-
TGTGCCAGCAGCTTAGCGGGGGGGCAGCCGCAGTATTTT
CASSLAGGQPQYF
>-|TRBJ2-7|TRBV28|-
TGTGCCAGCAGTCAACTTAGGGCCCCCGATGGATCCTACGAGCAGTACTTC
CASSQLRAPDGSYEQYF